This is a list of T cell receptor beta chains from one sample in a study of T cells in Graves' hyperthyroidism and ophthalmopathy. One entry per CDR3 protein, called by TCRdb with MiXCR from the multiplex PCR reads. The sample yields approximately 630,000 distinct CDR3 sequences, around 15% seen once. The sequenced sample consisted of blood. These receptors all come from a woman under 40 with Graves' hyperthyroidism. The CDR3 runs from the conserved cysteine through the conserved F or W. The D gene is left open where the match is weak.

CDR3aa: CASSPIGSNEKLFF; v_gene: TRBV3-1; len: 14; d_gene: .; j_gene: TRBJ1-4
CDR3aa: CASSQDRWGQETQYF; v_gene: TRBV3-1; len: 15; d_gene: .; j_gene: TRBJ2-5
CDR3aa: CASSNRVGGTGELFF; v_gene: TRBV7-9; len: 15; d_gene: .; j_gene: TRBJ2-2
CDR3aa: CASSLITPSANSPLHF; v_gene: TRBV7-3; len: 16; d_gene: .; j_gene: TRBJ1-6
CDR3aa: CASSHKGTLGRGYTF; v_gene: TRBV3-1; len: 15; d_gene: .; j_gene: TRBJ1-2
CDR3aa: CASSESHRTYEQYF; v_gene: TRBV6-1; len: 14; d_gene: .; j_gene: TRBJ2-7
CDR3aa: CASTLANNGNEQFF; v_gene: TRBV19; len: 14; d_gene: .; j_gene: TRBJ2-1
CDR3aa: CSVELAGGGGELFF; v_gene: TRBV29-1; len: 14; d_gene: TRBD2; j_gene: TRBJ2-2
CDR3aa: CASSDRMNTEAFF; v_gene: TRBV5-1; len: 13; d_gene: .; j_gene: TRBJ1-1
CDR3aa: CASRLTIYGYTF; v_gene: TRBV6-1; len: 12; d_gene: .; j_gene: TRBJ1-2
CDR3aa: CASSTDVNTDTQYF; v_gene: TRBV5-1; len: 14; d_gene: .; j_gene: TRBJ2-3
CDR3aa: CASSYFLGILLQQQFF; v_gene: TRBV6-2/TRBV6-3; len: 16; d_gene: .; j_gene: TRBJ2-1
CDR3aa: CATSRDLTGTSTDTQYF; v_gene: TRBV15; len: 17; d_gene: .; j_gene: TRBJ2-3
CDR3aa: CASSPRGLAGVFEETQYF; v_gene: TRBV7-2; len: 18; d_gene: TRBD2; j_gene: TRBJ2-5
CDR3aa: CASSLQSTRTSTDTQYF; v_gene: TRBV7-2; len: 17; d_gene: .; j_gene: TRBJ2-3
CDR3aa: CASSQEAGGYYEQYF; v_gene: TRBV4-2; len: 15; d_gene: TRBD1; j_gene: TRBJ2-7
CDR3aa: CASSPISSGSYEQYF; v_gene: TRBV6-1; len: 15; d_gene: TRBD2; j_gene: TRBJ2-7
CDR3aa: CASSPGTGGDKGNEQFF; v_gene: TRBV28; len: 17; d_gene: TRBD1; j_gene: TRBJ2-1
CDR3aa: CASRRTTGTYEQYF; v_gene: TRBV6-1; len: 14; d_gene: TRBD1; j_gene: TRBJ2-7
CDR3aa: CASSSPWGSYKQYF; v_gene: TRBV28; len: 14; d_gene: .; j_gene: TRBJ2-7
CDR3aa: CASSLVPGLAGDNEQFF; v_gene: TRBV11-2; len: 17; d_gene: TRBD2; j_gene: TRBJ2-1
CDR3aa: CASSYQGALNQPQHF; v_gene: TRBV7-2; len: 15; d_gene: TRBD1; j_gene: TRBJ1-5
CDR3aa: CASSLQLQGMGQPQHF; v_gene: TRBV4-1; len: 16; d_gene: TRBD1; j_gene: TRBJ1-5
CDR3aa: CASSQESWLATYNEQFF; v_gene: TRBV3-1; len: 17; d_gene: .; j_gene: TRBJ2-1
CDR3aa: CASSAFSGKARGNTEAFF; v_gene: TRBV25-1; len: 18; d_gene: .; j_gene: TRBJ1-1
CDR3aa: CSARYLRGRDSPLHF; v_gene: TRBV20-1; len: 15; d_gene: .; j_gene: TRBJ1-6
CDR3aa: CASRPTGKREGSYEQYF; v_gene: TRBV6-1; len: 17; d_gene: TRBD2; j_gene: TRBJ2-7